The clone carrying this TCR beta chain was detected only a few times. Its antigen is unidentified. The sample originates from a study of Graves' ophthalmopathy and Graves' hyperthyroidism. Findings and limits, study-wide: Blood shared most expanded thyroid clonotypes above 0.001 frequency. Distinction of ophthalmopathy from stable hyperthyroidism by a 13-signature model reached over 85% sensitivity and 70% to 83% specificity. With a specificity of roughly 72% and a sensitivity of over 65%, the model predicted ophthalmopathy progression.

From germline, CDR1 is SGHRS and CDR2 YFSETQ. The CDR3 consists of 14 residues. With 3 bases clipped from V and 5 bases from J, the junction kept 5 bases outside the gene matches. RNA served as the template for amplifying TCR beta CDR3 regions. Second-round multiplex PCR followed a first-round RT-PCR using HTBI primers. TCRdb re-analysed the multiplex PCR reads in MiXCR, keeping a single row per CDR3 protein. The data hold roughly 480,000 distinct CDR3 sequences, with about 15% observed a single time. Source material: blood. The sequence derives from a woman aged 30 to 39 with Graves' ophthalmopathy. V is TRBV5-1 and J is TRBJ1-1; 9 bases are shared with TRBD1. Written as DNA, the CDR3 is TGCGCCAGCAGCTCGGGACAGGGATGGACTGAAGCTTTCTTT. This codes for CASSSGQGWTEAFF.